Listed below are T cell receptor beta chains from one sample, sequenced in a study of T cells expressing NK-cell markers. TCRdb re-called the 5' RACE reads and shows each CDR3 protein once, DNA omitted. The sample totals about 540,000 distinct CDR3 sequences; its top ten clones hold approximately 3.6%. Material: blood T cells: a sorted CD56 or NKG2C T cell subset, CD4+ or CD8+ T cells, or bulk PBMC T cells (not recorded which). The receptors shown here come from a man younger than 35 in good health. The CDR3 runs from the conserved cysteine through the conserved F or W.

15	TRBJ1-2	TRBV27	CASSLSGQLNYGYTF
12	TRBJ2-1	TRBV11-3	CASVGTYNEQFF
14	TRBJ2-7	TRBV6-5	CASLRTSGDYEQYF
16	TRBJ2-1	TRBV14	CASSPGSGRPNNEQFF
14	TRBJ2-3	TRBV29-1	CSVGLAGAAVTQYF
16	TRBJ2-2	TRBV12-3/TRBV12-4	CASSLKRELFIGELFF
15	TRBJ1-1	TRBV29-1	CSVGGDRVVNTEAFF
14	TRBJ2-3	TRBV2	CARMGGASTDTQYF
16	TRBJ2-1	TRBV24-1	CATSGRGEGKGNEQFF
18	TRBJ2-5	TRBV7-2	CASSLGIKREGNQETQYF
16	TRBJ2-1	TRBV7-6	CASSLVGGSAYNEQFF
15	TRBJ2-3	TRBV7-2	CASSPPPLNTDTQYF
15	TRBJ2-1	TRBV7-9	CATFLGTGGFNEQFF
14	TRBJ1-2	TRBV20-1	CSAIIPGRGYGYTF
13	TRBJ2-1	TRBV12-3/TRBV12-4	CASGRLAGNEQFF